The clone carrying this TCR beta chain was found once. The data are from a study of blood T cells in healthy people across ages. Primers used in a second PCR of about 7 to 11 cycles were a sample-barcoded 5' primer and a J-beta primer mix. Each CDR3 protein is one row after TCRdb ran MiXCR on the 5' RACE reads. The table has roughly 830,000 distinct CDR3 sequences, approximately 65% seen once. The germline CDR1 and CDR2 sequences are MDHEN and SYDVKM. The ends lost 3 bases at V and 5 bases at J; junction bases unmatched: 10. CDR3 size: 16 residues. Specimen: blood. This TCR derives from a man aged 25-40 years in good health. The chain recombines TRBV28 with TRBJ2-5; 9 bases line up with TRBD1. The DNA for the CDR3 is TGTGCCAGCAGTTTTATCAAGGGACAGGGAGGGGAGACCCAGTACTTC. This sequence encodes CASSFIKGQGGETQYF.